Listed here are 9 T cell receptor beta chains from one sample, sequenced in a study of shared clonotypes between healthy human individuals (dated by TCRdb to between 2020 and 2021). Library prep was done by the immunoSEQ multiplex PCR assay. TCRdb took this table from immuneACCESS and kept in-frame rearrangements with V and J called. Such tables lack part of the clones; where checked against another copy, unresolved V genes explain under half of the gap, and the rest is unexplained. This sample has approximately 2,000,000 clones in its table, and approximately 92% of those were observed once. The top ten hold approximately 1.7% of the sample. CD8 naive samples consisted of CD45RO-negative cells that were positively selected for CCR7, yielding a CD45RA+CCR7+ population without TemRA cells. The specimen was naive CD8+ T cells from PBMCs. Read against the paper, the sample's cell subset or site label means: CD45RA+CCR7+. Receptors were obtained from a man aged 18-30 years in good health. Some clones in this sample may be carry-over from other donors' samples.

V and J are TRBV28 and TRBJ2-7, with 10 bases that match TRBD2. Germline V gene data show CDR1 as MDHEN and CDR2 as SYDVKM. The CDR3 has 14 amino acids. V dropped 5 bases and J dropped 4; count of bases not matched to a gene: 5. The CDR3 loop is CASSMGLALYEQYF. CDR3 nucleotide sequence: TGTGCCAGCAGTATGGGACTAGCGCTGTACGAGCAGTACTTC. Supplemented by reference TRBV28 and TRBJ2-7, the full variable domain reads DVKVTQSSRYLVKRTGEKVFLECVQDMDHENMFWYRQDPGLGLRLIYFSYDVKMKEKGDIPEGYSVSREKKERFSLILESASTNQTSMYLCASSMGLALYEQYFGPGTRLTVT.

This clone came up a few times. The CDR3 region has the DNA TGTGCCAGCAGTCCACGGACCCTGTCCTACGAGCAGTACTTC. It specifies CASSPRTLSYEQYF. The chain joins TRBV27 to TRBJ2-7; D gene ambiguous. Germline V CDR1 and CDR2: MNHEY, SMNVEV (reference sequence). This CDR3 is built from 14 residues. V gave up 5 bases and J gave up 1 base, with 12 bases separating them.

Of note for this clone: In the same sample, other DNA sequences code for this CDR3. The V call is TRBV28, the J call TRBJ2-7; tentatively, D is TRBD1 (6 bases). V lost 3 bases and J 2 bases, leaving 11 bases between the germline ends. Germline values: CDR1 MDHEN, CDR2 SYDVKM. The CDR3 totals 14 residues. CDR3 sequence: CASSFLGTPYEQYF. In nucleotides, the CDR3 is TGTGCCAGCAGTTTTCTCGGGACACCCTACGAGCAGTACTTC.

This clone occurred once. The V and J genes are TRBV30 and TRBJ2-3; 7 nucleotides agree with TRBD1. Unmatched junction bases numbered 19, after V lost 0 bases and J lost 1 base. This CDR3 comprises 20 residues. Germline V gene lookup returns CDR1 GTSNPN and CDR2 SVGIG (reference sequence). The CDR3 DNA is TGTGCCTGGAGTGTATGGGCGACAGGGCTCCAACTAGACCGCACAGATACGCAGTATTTT. Its protein product is CAWSVWATGLQLDRTDTQYF.

V and J are TRBV6-5 and TRBJ2-5; the D is unclear. V gave up 7 bases and J gave up 5 bases, with 5 bases separating them. The CDR3 has 10 residues. Per germline, CDR1 MNHEY and CDR2 SVGAGI. The CDR3 is CASKGETQYF. The CDR3 coding sequence is TGTGCCAGCAAGGGCGAGACCCAGTACTTC.

The chain has TRBV9 and TRBJ2-2, with D perhaps matching TRBD1 or TRBD2 (6 bases each). The V end was cut by 3 bases, the J end by 2 bases, with 17 bases between. There are 17 residues in the CDR3. In germline, CDR1 is SGDLS, CDR2 YYNGEE. The chain's CDR3 is CASSDKEGGHNTGELFF. The DNA for the CDR3 is TGTGCCAGCAGCGACAAGGAGGGGGGTCATAACACCGGGGAGCTGTTTTTT.

This chain links TRBV6-5 with TRBJ2-5; the match to TRBD2 covers 8 bases. The CDR3 consists of 14 residues. V was pared by 11 bases and J by 4 bases, with 12 bases of the junction left unmatched. CDR1 and CDR2 (germline): MNHEY, SVGAGI. CDR3 sequence reads: CAAGGMDSSETQYF. In DNA, the CDR3 is TGTGCCGCGGGGGGAATGGACTCTTCAGAGACCCAGTACTTC.

The chain uses TRBV28 and TRBJ2-1; D is perhaps TRBD1 or TRBD2 (5 bases each). Germline V gene lookup returns CDR1 MDHEN and CDR2 SYDVKM. The CDR3 consists of 14 residues. The V and J ends lost 2 bases and 5 bases respectively, with 10 bases between them. For the CDR3, the DNA is TGTGCCAGCAGTTTAGAGGGGCCTAACAATGAGCAGTTCTTC. Translated, it gives CASSLEGPNNEQFF.

The V and J genes are TRBV11-2 and TRBJ1-1; TRBD1 matches 10 bases. The CDR3 runs 15 residues. Germline trimming cut 4 bases from V and 1 base from J; bases unmatched to any gene: 3. CDR1 SGHAT and CDR2 FQNNGV come from the germline V gene. CDR3 sequence (DNA): TGTGCCAGCAGCTGGACAGGGGGTTGGAACACTGAAGCTTTCTTT. It is translated as CASSWTGGWNTEAFF.